One sample yielded the 26 T cell receptor beta chains listed below, sequenced in a study of graft-versus-host responses after intestinal transplantation. The method was immunoSEQ multiplex PCR; TCRdb's version includes in-frame clones alone and lacks a portion of them. The sample holds about 100,000 clones, roughly 87% seen once. No antigens are known for them. This specimen consisted of unstimulated CD4+ T cells sorted from spleen or lymph node cells, obtained before transplant. Every receptor here comes from a human donor who was the organ donor for an intestinal transplant.

This clone turned up a few times. The CDR3: CASSQTSRQETQYF. The CDR3 nucleotides are TGTGCCAGCAGCCAAACTAGCAGGCAAGAGACCCAGTACTTC. This sequence joins TRBV11-3 and TRBJ2-5; D is possibly TRBD2 (6 bases). This CDR3 spans 14 amino acids. The V gene lost 5 bases and the J gene lost 2 bases, with 12 bases spanning the gap. Germline CDR1 reads SGHNT; CDR2 reads YENEEA.

This clone was observed a single time. V is TRBV6-6 and J is TRBJ1-1, with D tentatively TRBD1 (6 bases). The CDR3 runs to 15 residues. Germline CDR1 reads MNHNY; CDR2 reads SVGAGI (reference sequence). Trimming cost V 4 bases and J 2 bases, with 14 bases left between them. This chain's CDR3 is CASSSLGAVNTEAFF. In DNA form, the CDR3 reads TGTGCCAGCAGTTCGTTGGGGGCTGTTAACACTGAAGCTTTCTTT.

The rearrangement joins TRBV7-2 to TRBJ1-3; D remains ambiguous. V was cut by 0 bases and J by 0 bases, with 9 bases left in between. The CDR3 covers 16 residues. Germline V gives CDR1 SGHTA, CDR2 FQGNSA. The CDR3 DNA follows: TGTGCCAGCAGCTTAGCCACGCCGACCTCTGGAAACACCATATATTTT. Protein sequence: CASSLATPTSGNTIYF.

The genes are TRBV6-5 and TRBJ2-1; TRBD1 is a possible D gene (6 bases). Per germline, CDR1 MNHEY and CDR2 SVGAGI. This CDR3 has 15 residues. V was shortened by 0 bases and J by 7 bases, with 13 bases between the two germline ends. The CDR3 protein is CASSYSIGGVNEQFF. DNA for the CDR3: TGTGCCAGCAGTTACTCGATAGGGGGAGTTAATGAGCAGTTCTTC.

The chain links TRBV10-3 to TRBJ1-1; D is ambiguous. V shed 3 bases and J shed 1 base, with 9 bases lying between them. The CDR3 contains 14 residues. Germline V gives CDR1 ENHRY, CDR2 SYGVKD. This CDR3 reads CAISDRVGNTEAFF. In nucleotides, the CDR3 is TGTGCCATCAGTGATCGGGTGGGGAACACTGAAGCTTTCTTT.

The chain carries TRBV2 and TRBJ1-5; 7 nucleotides align to TRBD1. Germline V CDR1 and CDR2: SNHLY, FYNNEI. The V and J ends lost 4 bases and 3 bases, in that order; junction bases with no gene match: 6. The CDR3 is made up of 15 amino acids. The CDR3 loop is CASSVTTGFNQPQHF. The DNA for the CDR3 is TGTGCCAGCAGTGTAACGACAGGGTTCAATCAGCCCCAGCATTTT.

The chain combines TRBV6-1 with TRBJ2-7; weak D call: TRBD1 (6 bases). V gave up 6 bases and J gave up 9 bases, with 15 bases separating them. This CDR3 region has 12 residues. CDR1 is MNHNS, CDR2 SASEGT, per germline. The CDR3 sequence is CASSDNRAGQYF. The CDR3 DNA is TGTGCCAGCAGCGATAACAGGGCCGGGCAGTACTTC.

This rearrangement joins TRBV29-1 to TRBJ1-1; D not certain. The CDR3 length is 13 residues. The V and J ends lost 7 bases and 0 bases respectively, with 12 bases between them. Germline loops: CDR1 SQVTM, CDR2 ANQGSEA. DNA of the CDR3: TGCAGCGGCGAACGGCAGCTGAACACTGAAGCTTTCTTT. Translation: CSGERQLNTEAFF.

The chain uses TRBV7-2 and TRBJ1-4; D is perhaps TRBD1 (5 bases). Germline values: CDR1 SGHTA, CDR2 FQGNSA. CDR3 length: 15 amino acids. V lost 5 bases and J lost 4, with 14 bases in between. CDR3 loop: CASSLRAGGNEKLFF. In nucleotides, the CDR3 is TGTGCCAGCAGCCTCCGGGCGGGGGGTAATGAAAAACTGTTTTTT.

This clone showed up just once. J is TRBJ2-5 and V is TRBV5-4, with D perhaps being TRBD1 or TRBD2 (5 bases each). The CDR3 runs to 16 residues. V was cut by 0 bases and J by 1 base, with 13 bases left in between. Per the germline V gene, CDR1 is SGHNT and CDR2 is YYREEE (reference sequence). The CDR3 DNA is TGTGCCAGCAGCTTGGCTTCGGGGCGACTCCAAGAGACCCAGTACTTC. This codes for CASSLASGRLQETQYF.

The J gene is TRBJ1-3, the V gene TRBV9; D is unresolved. The CDR3 length is 15 residues. CDR1 and CDR2 from the germline V gene are SGDLS and YYNGEE. The V gene lost 3 bases and the J gene lost 4 bases, with 14 bases spanning the gap. The CDR3, as DNA: TGTGCCAGCAGCGCAGGACTGGCCCGGGGAAACACCATATATTTT. This translates into CASSAGLARGNTIYF. Full variable domain (missing parts from reference TRBV9 and TRBJ1-3): DSGVTQTPKHLITATGQRVTLRCSPRSGDLSVYWYQQSLDQGLQFLIQYYNGEERAKGNILERFSAQQFPDLHSELNLSSLELGDSALYFCASSAGLARGNTIYFGEGSWLTVV.

V gene TRBV27 combines with J gene TRBJ1-2; D might be TRBD1 (6 bases). Trimming took off 7 bases at V and 4 bases at J, with 16 bases between the two ends. CDR1 MNHEY and CDR2 SMNVEV come from the germline V gene (reference sequence). The CDR3 has 14 amino acids. The CDR3 reads CASTAEGGSYGYTF. In DNA form, the CDR3 reads TGTGCCAGCACTGCTGAGGGGGGATCCTATGGCTACACCTTC.

The chain is built from TRBV29-1 and TRBJ2-7; 7 bases are a match to TRBD2. The trim removed 6 bases at V and 2 bases at J, leaving 10 bases unmatched. This CDR3 is built from 14 residues. Germline values: CDR1 SQVTM, CDR2 ANQGSEA. The CDR3 DNA sequence: TGCAGCGTCGCCCTAGCGGCAACCCCCTACGAGCAGTACTTC. As protein: CSVALAATPYEQYF.

The chain employs TRBV7-8 and TRBJ2-4; 8 bases are shared with TRBD1. V shed 1 base, J shed 4 bases, and the junction held 3 bases outside the gene matches. Germline CDR1 is SGHVS and CDR2 is FQNEAQ. The CDR3 runs to 15 residues. CDR3 region: CASSLGQGAKNIQYF. In DNA, the CDR3 is TGTGCCAGCAGCTTAGGGCAGGGGGCTAAAAACATTCAGTACTTC. Using reference TRBV7-8 and TRBJ2-4 for the parts outside the CDR3, the full variable domain is GAGVSQSPRYKVAKRGQDVALRCDPISGHVSLFWYQQALGQGPEFLTYFQNEAQLDKSGLPSDRFFAERPEGSVSTLKIQRTQQEDSAVYLCASSLGQGAKNIQYFGAGTRLSVL.

This clone was picked up a small number of times. The rearrangement uses TRBV30 and TRBJ1-5; no clear D. The CDR3 length is 13 residues. The V gene lost 3 bases and the J gene lost 2 bases, with 8 bases spanning the gap. Germline V CDR1 and CDR2: GTSNPN, SVGIG (reference sequence). The CDR3 reads CAWSRPGNQPQHF. The CDR3, as DNA: TGTGCCTGGAGCCGTCCCGGCAATCAGCCCCAGCATTTT.

In nucleotides, the CDR3 is TGTGCCAGCAGCGTAGCGGGGCAAGAGACCCAGTACTTC. As protein: CASSVAGQETQYF. This chain joins TRBV9 and TRBJ2-5; D is perhaps TRBD2 (5 bases). This CDR3 region has 13 residues. Germline CDR1 SGDLS, CDR2 YYNGEE. Trimming removed 0 bases from V and 2 bases from J, with 5 bases in between.

Remarks on this clone: Additional DNA sequences in this sample encode the identical CDR3. The chain recombines TRBV19 with TRBJ2-6, with D uncertain. The V end was cut by 7 bases, the J end by 4 bases, with 11 bases between. The CDR3 has 14 residues. Germline CDR1 is LNHDA and CDR2 is SQIVND (reference sequence). The CDR3 nucleotides read TGTGCCAGTAAGGGCGGCTCAGGGGCCAACGTCCTGACTTTC. Translated, it gives CASKGGSGANVLTF.

This clone has a single count. V is TRBV30 and J is TRBJ1-2; maybe TRBD1 (6 bases). The V gene lost 1 base and the J gene lost 4 bases, with 10 bases spanning the gap. Germline lookup yields CDR1 GTSNPN and CDR2 SVGIG (reference sequence). The CDR3 extends over 13 amino acids. The CDR3 DNA follows: TGTGCCTGGAGTGCACAACAGGGCTATGGCTACACCTTC. Encoded protein: CAWSAQQGYGYTF.

The rearrangement uses TRBV5-1 and TRBJ2-2, with 7 bases aligning to TRBD2. Losses at the gene ends were 0 bases for V and 3 bases for J; bases not matched to a gene: 5. Germline V gives CDR1 SGHRS, CDR2 YFSETQ. The CDR3 totals 16 residues. The CDR3 DNA is TGCGCCAGCAGCTTGGCTCGGGGGGTGGACACCGGGGAGCTGTTTTTT. Protein product: CASSLARGVDTGELFF.

This chain joins TRBV15 and TRBJ1-2; the D is unclear. There are 16 residues in the CDR3. CDR1 is LNHNV and CDR2 is YYDKDF in the germline V gene (reference sequence). The V end lost 0 bases, the J end lost 7 bases, and 18 bases lay between the germline ends. CDR3 in amino acids: CATSRDSQARPTGYTF. The CDR3 DNA is TGTGCCACCAGCAGAGATTCCCAGGCCAGGCCAACTGGCTACACCTTC. Full variable domain (rest looked up from reference TRBV15 and TRBJ1-2): DAMVIQNPRYQVTQFGKPVTLSCSQTLNHNVMYWYQQKSSQAPKLLFHYYDKDFNNEADTPDNFQSRRPNTSFCFLDIRSPGLGDTAMYLCATSRDSQARPTGYTFGSGTRLTVV.

The J gene is TRBJ2-1, the V gene TRBV6-5, with D unresolved. This CDR3 spans 14 amino acids. Deletions cut 5 bases from V and 7 bases from J, with 15 bases between. Per germline, CDR1 MNHEY and CDR2 SVGAGI. CDR3 in DNA: TGTGCCAGCAGTGAAGTTTGGGTGGGGAATGAGCAGTTCTTC. Its protein product is CASSEVWVGNEQFF.

This chain links TRBV6-5 with TRBJ1-5; D possibly corresponds to TRBD1 (5 bases). The CDR3 contains 13 residues. Germline CDR1 is MNHEY and CDR2 is SVGAGI. V was shortened by 6 bases and J by 2 bases, with 8 bases between the two germline ends. This chain's CDR3 is CASSVQGNQPQHF. As DNA, the CDR3 is TGTGCCAGCAGCGTACAGGGCAATCAGCCCCAGCATTTT.

The chain carries TRBV5-4 and TRBJ2-1, with D perhaps TRBD1 or TRBD2 (5 bases each). CDR3 size: 16 residues. CDR1 SGHNT and CDR2 YYREEE come from the germline V gene (reference sequence). Trimming stripped 0 bases from V and 4 bases from J, with 14 bases between. The CDR3 is CASSLGGRLTYNEQFF. CDR3 in DNA: TGTGCCAGCAGCTTGGGGGGACGGTTAACTTACAATGAGCAGTTCTTC.

V gene TRBV5-4 combines with J gene TRBJ1-1; possible D gene TRBD1, 5 bases. Trimming took off 1 base at V and 4 bases at J, with 8 bases between the two ends. The germline V gene encodes CDR1 SGHNT and CDR2 YYREEE (reference sequence). This CDR3 has 13 amino acids. This chain's CDR3 is CASSLRQRTEAFF. The CDR3, as DNA: TGTGCCAGCAGCTTGAGACAGCGCACTGAAGCTTTCTTT.

V is TRBV11-2 and J is TRBJ1-6; D is unresolved. The germline CDR1 and CDR2 sequences are SGHAT and FQNNGV. The germline V and J ends were trimmed by 1 base and 12 bases, with 13 bases remaining between them. This CDR3 has 14 amino acids. The CDR3: CASSLVAGFRPLHF. The CDR3 DNA reads as TGTGCCAGCAGCTTAGTTGCAGGCTTTAGACCCCTCCACTTT.

The V gene is TRBV5-1, the J gene TRBJ2-5; D not resolved. CDR3 size: 14 residues. The V end lost 2 bases, the J end lost 1 base, and 9 bases lay between the germline ends. In germline, CDR1 is SGHRS, CDR2 YFSETQ. This chain's CDR3 is CASSFSRTQETQYF. The CDR3 region has the DNA TGCGCCAGCAGCTTTTCCAGGACCCAAGAGACCCAGTACTTC. The variable domain in full, completed from reference TRBV5-1 and TRBJ2-5, reads KAGVTQTPRYLIKTRGQQVTLSCSPISGHRSVSWYQQTPGQGLQFLFEYFSETQRNKGNFPGRFSGRQFSNSRSEMNVSTLELGDSALYLCASSFSRTQETQYFGPGTRLLVL.